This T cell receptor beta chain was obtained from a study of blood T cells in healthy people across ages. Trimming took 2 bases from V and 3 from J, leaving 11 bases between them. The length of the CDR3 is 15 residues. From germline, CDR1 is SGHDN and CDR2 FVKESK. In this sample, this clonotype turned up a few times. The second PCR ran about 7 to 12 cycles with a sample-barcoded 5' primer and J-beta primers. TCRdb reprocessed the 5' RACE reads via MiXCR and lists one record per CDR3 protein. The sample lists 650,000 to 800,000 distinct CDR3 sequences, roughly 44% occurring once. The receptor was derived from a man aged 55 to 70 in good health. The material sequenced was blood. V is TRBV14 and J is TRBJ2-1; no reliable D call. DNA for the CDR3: TGTGCCAGCAGCCAAAGTAGCCAGATCTACAATGAGCAGTTCTTC. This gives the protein CASSQSSQIYNEQFF. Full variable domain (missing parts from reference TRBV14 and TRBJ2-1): EAGVTQFPSHSVIEKGQTVTLRCDPISGHDNLYWYRRVMGKEIKFLLHFVKESKQDESGMPNNRFLAERTGGTYSTLKVQPAELEDSGVYFCASSQSSQIYNEQFFGPGTRLTVL.